A selection of T cell receptor beta chains follows, all from one sample in a study of blood T cell repertoires in COVID-19. Assay used: immunoSEQ multiplex PCR; TCRdb lists only in-frame clones, some missing. The sample lists roughly 170,000 clones; approximately 78% were seen once. The source material was PBMCs or T cells enriched from blood (not recorded which). These receptors were collected from a woman aged 50 to 60 who had recovered from COVID-19. The CDR3 runs from the conserved cysteine through the conserved F or W. Fields, in order: clone size, V gene, D gene, J gene, CDR3 DNA, CDR3 protein. D genes are given only for firm matches. Expanded clones get a size class; other rows say once, few or many, or leave the size out.

-,TRBV5-6,TRBD1,TRBJ1-1,TGTGCCAGCAGCCCGTTCCGGGACAGGGGATTGAACACTGAAGCTTTCTTT,CASSPFRDRGLNTEAFF
-,TRBV6-6,-,TRBJ1-1,TGTGCCAGCAGTTTCGAAGCGAACACTGAAGCTTTCTTT,CASSFEANTEAFF
-,TRBV25-1,-,TRBJ2-6,TGTGCCAGCAGTCCCTCGGGGGGCGGAATCTCTGGGGCCAACGTCCTGACTTTC,CASSPSGGGISGANVLTF
-,TRBV4-2,TRBD2,TRBJ2-7,TGTGCCAGCAGCCAAGATCGGGAGGCGTACTACGAGCAGTACTTC,CASSQDREAYYEQYF
-,TRBV6-5,TRBD1,TRBJ1-1,TGTGCCAGCAGCCAAGGGACAGGGAATGAAGCTTTCTTT,CASSQGTGNEAFF
-,TRBV7-6,-,TRBJ2-1,TGTGCCAGCAGCCCAGGAGGGCACAATGAGCAGTTCTTC,CASSPGGHNEQFF
-,TRBV7-7,-,TRBJ2-1,TGTGCCAGCAGCCCCGCGGAAGGCTCCTACAATGAGCAGTTCTTC,CASSPAEGSYNEQFF
-,TRBV19,TRBD2,TRBJ2-3,TGTGCCAGCCCACGTGCCCCCGAGCGGGAGGGCGAAGATACGCAGTATTTT,CASPRAPEREGEDTQYF
-,TRBV30,TRBD1,TRBJ1-5,TGTGCCTGGCAGGTGGGACAGCTCAATCAGCCCCAGCATTTT,CAWQVGQLNQPQHF
-,TRBV29-1,-,TRBJ2-7,TGCAGCGTTGCCCGGTCGGGAAGACAATACGAGCAGTACTTC,CSVARSGRQYEQYF
-,TRBV14,-,TRBJ2-7,TGTGCCAGCAGCTCTATAAGGGGCTACGAGCAGTACTTC,CASSSIRGYEQYF
-,TRBV5-1,TRBD1,TRBJ1-2,TGCGCCAGCAGCTTGAAAACAGGGGGCGCGTTCTATGGCTACACCTTC,CASSLKTGGAFYGYTF
few,TRBV28,TRBD1,TRBJ1-4,TGTGCCAGCAGTCATAAAAGGACAGGGTTTAATGAAAAACTGTTTTTT,CASSHKRTGFNEKLFF
-,TRBV10-3,TRBD1,TRBJ2-7,TGTGCCATCAGCCGGGACAGGGTGGACGAGCAGTACTTC,CAISRDRVDEQYF
few,TRBV6-5,TRBD2,TRBJ2-3,TGTGCCAGCAGCTCCGCGGGGGGACACCGAAATACGCAGTATTTT,CASSSAGGHRNTQYF
once,TRBV9,-,TRBJ2-3,TGTGCCAGCAGCGCCACTCAACGAGATACGCAGTATTTT,CASSATQRDTQYF
-,TRBV15,-,TRBJ1-1,TGTGCCACCAGCAGAGATTCCGGCCCAGTGGGAGATGAAGCTTTCTTT,CATSRDSGPVGDEAFF
-,TRBV24-1,-,TRBJ2-3,TGTGCCACCAGTGATTTGGGGTTCGCCAGAGAGGGCACAGATACGCAGTATTTT,CATSDLGFAREGTDTQYF
-,TRBV27,-,TRBJ2-6,TGTGCCAGCAGTCGACAGGGGAGGGGCGGGGCCAACGTCCTGACTTTC,CASSRQGRGGANVLTF
-,TRBV5-1,-,TRBJ1-2,TGCGCCAGCAGCTTAGGCCCCGGGACAAAGAATGGCTACACCTTC,CASSLGPGTKNGYTF
few,TRBV30,-,TRBJ1-2,TGTGCCTGGAGGGGGGCAGGGGAACATGGCTACACCTTC,CAWRGAGEHGYTF
-,TRBV7-9,-,TRBJ2-5,TGTGCCAGCGGAGGCAGAGAGACCCAGTACTTC,CASGGRETQYF
-,TRBV11-1,-,TRBJ1-1,TGTGCCAGCAGCTTAGCGGTGGCGAACACTGAAGCTTTCTTT,CASSLAVANTEAFF
-,TRBV9,TRBD2,TRBJ2-1,TGTGCCAGCAGCCCCGTGGCGGGAGGGCTTGCCTACAATGAGCAGTTCTTC,CASSPVAGGLAYNEQFF
-,TRBV2,TRBD1,TRBJ1-5,TGTGCCGGGAGACAGGGCCCCAATCAGCCCCAGCATTTT,CAGRQGPNQPQHF
-,TRBV5-4,TRBD2,TRBJ2-1,TGTGCCAGCAGCTTGGCCGGGGCTAGCGGGAGGGCCGCTGAGCAGTTCTTC,CASSLAGASGRAAEQFF
-,TRBV18,TRBD1,TRBJ2-3,TGTGCCAGCTCAGCGACAGGGGGCTCCGATACGCAGTATTTT,CASSATGGSDTQYF
-,TRBV9,TRBD1,TRBJ2-7,TGTGCCAGCAGCGTCAGATCAACTCCGGGACAGGGGATCTACGAGCAGTACTTC,CASSVRSTPGQGIYEQYF
-,TRBV27,TRBD2,TRBJ2-5,TGTGCCAGCAGTTCCTTAGCGGGGGGCCAAGAGACCCAGTACTTC,CASSSLAGGQETQYF
-,TRBV4-2,TRBD2,TRBJ2-1,TGTGCCAGCAGCCCTGGTAGCGGGAGGGCCAGGGAGCAGTTCTTC,CASSPGSGRAREQFF
-,TRBV6-1,-,TRBJ1-5,TGTGCCAGCAGTGAAGGGGGCAGCTCCTCTAGCAATCAGCCCCAGCATTTT,CASSEGGSSSSNQPQHF
-,TRBV28,TRBD1,TRBJ1-3,TGTGCCAGCAGTTCACAGGGGGCGCCTGGAAACACCATATATTTT,CASSSQGAPGNTIYF
-,TRBV7-3,TRBD2,TRBJ2-3,TGTGCCAGCAGCCCAGATATAGCGGGACGCAGCACAGATACGCAGTATTTT,CASSPDIAGRSTDTQYF
-,TRBV5-4,TRBD2,TRBJ2-7,TGTGCCAGCAGCTCGGGACTAGCGGGATACTACGAGCAGTACTTC,CASSSGLAGYYEQYF
-,TRBV27,TRBD1,TRBJ1-2,TGTGCCAGCAGTTTATCCGGGACAGGGGGTAAATTTGACGGCTACACCTTC,CASSLSGTGGKFDGYTF
-,TRBV5-1,-,TRBJ2-7,TGCGCCAGCAGCCCTCTAGCGCGAAGCTACGAGCAGTACTTC,CASSPLARSYEQYF
-,TRBV11-2,TRBD2,TRBJ2-2,TGTGCCAGCAGCTTGCGAGGGACTAGCGGGAGGGGATCCGGGGAGCTGTTTTTT,CASSLRGTSGRGSGELFF
-,TRBV28,-,TRBJ1-5,TGTGCCAGCAGGTTTACAGGGCGCCAGCCCCAGCATTTT,CASRFTGRQPQHF
-,TRBV7-2,-,TRBJ2-3,TGTGCCAGCAGCTGGCAGACTGGAGGGGCAGATACGCAGTATTTT,CASSWQTGGADTQYF
-,TRBV19,-,TRBJ2-6,TGTGCCAGTACCATTCTATGGGCAAAGGGGGCCAACGTCCTGACTTTC,CASTILWAKGANVLTF
-,TRBV28,TRBD1,TRBJ1-1,TGTGCCAGCAGGCGACGATTAACCGGGACAGAGAACACTGAAGCTTTCTTT,CASRRRLTGTENTEAFF
-,TRBV11-2,TRBD1,TRBJ1-5,TGTGCCAGCAGCCTCGGACAGGGCAGTCAGCCCCAGCATTTT,CASSLGQGSQPQHF
-,TRBV28,-,TRBJ2-7,TGTGCCAGCATGACTAGTTGGCACGAGCAGTACTTC,CASMTSWHEQYF
-,TRBV19,-,TRBJ1-1,TGTGCCAGTAGTATTTTACCCATGACAGGAAACACTGAAGCTTTCTTT,CASSILPMTGNTEAFF
-,TRBV12-3/TRBV12-4,-,TRBJ1-5,TGTGCCAGCAGTTTTCGTGGCAATCAGCCCCAGCATTTT,CASSFRGNQPQHF
-,TRBV6-4,-,TRBJ2-7,TGTGCCAGCAGTGCTAACGGTGTGGAGCAGTACTTC,CASSANGVEQYF
-,TRBV25-1,TRBD2,TRBJ2-1,TGTGCCAGCAGTGACGGGGCGGGAGACCGATACAATGAGCAGTTCTTC,CASSDGAGDRYNEQFF
once,TRBV29-1,-,TRBJ2-1,TGCAGCGTTGAAGATTTTATACGGCGGGAGCAGTTCTTC,CSVEDFIRREQFF
-,TRBV11-2,-,TRBJ1-1,TGTGCCAGCAGCCGCGGGACCCCACTTCAAGCTTTCTTT,CASSRGTPLQAFF